This T cell receptor beta chain was recorded in a study of blood T cells in healthy people across ages. Whole-study findings and limits: Naive and antigen-experienced cells were not separated, limiting conclusive comparison. The long-lived group displayed more naive CD4+ cells, plus higher diversity, than the aged donors did.

This clonotype was observed a handful of times. What it binds is unknown. V was shortened by 3 bases and J by 2 bases, with 13 bases between the two germline ends. The length of the CDR3 is 15 residues. Germline lookup yields CDR1 KGHSH and CDR2 LQKENI. A second roughly 6 to 11 cycle PCR used barcoded and J-beta primers. One entry per CDR3 protein, called by TCRdb with MiXCR from the 5' RACE reads. The data contain roughly 680,000 distinct CDR3 sequences, 45% to 60% of them seen just once; the ten biggest clones take up roughly 13%. The J gene is TRBJ2-5, the V gene TRBV18; D tentatively fits TRBD1 or TRBD2 (5 bases each). The origin of this receptor is a woman older than 75 in good health. The sequencing sample was made of blood. CDR3 protein: CASSPPGWGQETQYF. The CDR3 DNA follows: TGTGCCAGCTCACCCCCTGGTTGGGGGCAAGAGACCCAGTACTTC.